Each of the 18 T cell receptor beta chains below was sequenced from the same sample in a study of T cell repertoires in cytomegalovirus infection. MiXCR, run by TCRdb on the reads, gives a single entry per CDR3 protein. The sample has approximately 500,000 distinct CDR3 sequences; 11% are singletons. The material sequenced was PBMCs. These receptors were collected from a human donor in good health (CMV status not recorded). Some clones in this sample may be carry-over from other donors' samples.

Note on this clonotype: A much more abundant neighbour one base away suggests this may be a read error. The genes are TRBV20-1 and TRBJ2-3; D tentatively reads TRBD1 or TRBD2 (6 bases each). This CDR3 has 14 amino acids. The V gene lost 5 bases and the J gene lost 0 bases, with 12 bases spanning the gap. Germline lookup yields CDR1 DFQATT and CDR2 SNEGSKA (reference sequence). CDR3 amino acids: CSAAGHTSTDTQYF. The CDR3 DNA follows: TGCAGTGCTGCGGGACATACTAGCACAGATACGCAGTATTTT.

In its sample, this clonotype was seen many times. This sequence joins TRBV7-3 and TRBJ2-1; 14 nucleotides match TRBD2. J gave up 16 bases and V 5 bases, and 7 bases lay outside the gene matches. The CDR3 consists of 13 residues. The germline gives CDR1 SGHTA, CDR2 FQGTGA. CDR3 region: CASSPGTSGSLFF. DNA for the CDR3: TGTGCCAGCAGCCCCGGGACTAGCGGGAGTTTATTCTTC.

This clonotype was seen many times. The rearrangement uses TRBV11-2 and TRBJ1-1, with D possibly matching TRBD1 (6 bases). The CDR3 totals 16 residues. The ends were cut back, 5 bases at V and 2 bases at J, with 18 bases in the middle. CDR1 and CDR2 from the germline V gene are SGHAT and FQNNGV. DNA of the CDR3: TGTGCCAGCAGCCCGTATGGCCCCGGGGGCAACACTGAAGCTTTCTTT. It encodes CASSPYGPGGNTEAFF.

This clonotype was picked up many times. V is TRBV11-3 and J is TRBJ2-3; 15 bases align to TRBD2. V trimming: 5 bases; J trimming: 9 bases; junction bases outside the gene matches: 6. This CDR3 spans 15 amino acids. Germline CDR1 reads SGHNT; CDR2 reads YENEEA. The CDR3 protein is CASSEGTSGGPTQYF. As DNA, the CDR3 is TGTGCCAGCAGCGAGGGGACTAGCGGGGGGCCAACGCAGTATTTT.

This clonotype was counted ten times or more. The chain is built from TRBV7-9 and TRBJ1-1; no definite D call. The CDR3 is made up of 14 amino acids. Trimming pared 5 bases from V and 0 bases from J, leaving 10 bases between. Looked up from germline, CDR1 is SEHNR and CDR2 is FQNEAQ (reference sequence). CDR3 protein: CASSPSYMNTEAFF. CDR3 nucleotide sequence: TGTGCCAGCAGCCCTTCATACATGAACACTGAAGCTTTCTTT.

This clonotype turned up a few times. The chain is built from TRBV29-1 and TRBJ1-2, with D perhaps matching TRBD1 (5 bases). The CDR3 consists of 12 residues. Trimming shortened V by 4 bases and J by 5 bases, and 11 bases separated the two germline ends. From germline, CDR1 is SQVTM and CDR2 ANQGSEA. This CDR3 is CSVGAGKYGYTF. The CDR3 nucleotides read TGCAGCGTTGGTGCAGGGAAATATGGCTACACCTTC.

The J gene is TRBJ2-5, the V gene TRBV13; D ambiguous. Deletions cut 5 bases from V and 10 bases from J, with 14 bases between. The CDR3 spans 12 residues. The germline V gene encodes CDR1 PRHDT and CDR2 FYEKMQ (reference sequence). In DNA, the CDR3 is TGTGCCAGCAGCGTACGCCGGAACATCCAGTACTTC. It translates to CASSVRRNIQYF.

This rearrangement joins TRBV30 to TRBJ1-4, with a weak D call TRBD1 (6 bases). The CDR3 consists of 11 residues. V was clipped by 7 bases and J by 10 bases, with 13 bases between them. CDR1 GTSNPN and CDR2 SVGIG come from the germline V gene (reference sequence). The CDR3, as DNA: TGTGCCTTTGCTGAGACAGGAAAACTGTTTTTT. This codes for CAFAETGKLFF.

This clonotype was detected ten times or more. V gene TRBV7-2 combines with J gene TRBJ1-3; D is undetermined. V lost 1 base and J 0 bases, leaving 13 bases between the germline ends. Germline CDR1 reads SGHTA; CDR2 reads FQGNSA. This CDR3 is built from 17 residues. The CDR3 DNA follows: TGTGCCAGCAGCTTAGAAGGCGCGCCGAGCTCTGGAAACACCATATATTTT. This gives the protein CASSLEGAPSSGNTIYF.

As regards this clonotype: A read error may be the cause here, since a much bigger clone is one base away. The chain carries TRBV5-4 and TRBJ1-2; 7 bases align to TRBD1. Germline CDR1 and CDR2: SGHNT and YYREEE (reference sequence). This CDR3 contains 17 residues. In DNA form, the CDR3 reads TGTGCCGGCAGCTCCTCCAAATCGGGACAGATGGGCTATGGCTACACCTTC. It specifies CAGSSSKSGQMGYGYTF.

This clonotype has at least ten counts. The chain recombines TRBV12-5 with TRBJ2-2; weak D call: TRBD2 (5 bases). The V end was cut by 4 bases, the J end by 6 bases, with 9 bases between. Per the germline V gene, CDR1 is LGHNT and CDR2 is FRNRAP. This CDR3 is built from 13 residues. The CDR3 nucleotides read TGTGCTAGTGGTTCAACGGGGTCCGGGGAGCTGTTTTTT. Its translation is CASGSTGSGELFF.

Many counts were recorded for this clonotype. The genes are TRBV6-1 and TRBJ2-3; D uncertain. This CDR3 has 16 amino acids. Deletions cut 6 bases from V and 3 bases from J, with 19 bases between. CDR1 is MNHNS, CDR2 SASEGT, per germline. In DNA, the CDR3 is TGTGCCAGCAGCCCCCCCTTTCGGGCCAATACAGATACGCAGTATTTT. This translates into CASSPPFRANTDTQYF.

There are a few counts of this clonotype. CDR3 loop: CASSTLFVPGGPGNTIYF. In DNA form, the CDR3 reads TGTGCCAGCAGCACCCTCTTCGTCCCGGGAGGGCCTGGAAACACCATATATTTT. V and J are TRBV7-9 and TRBJ1-3; no firm D call. CDR1 SEHNR and CDR2 FQNEAQ come from the germline V gene (reference sequence). V was trimmed by 5 bases and J by 2 bases, leaving 22 bases between them. CDR3 size: 18 residues.

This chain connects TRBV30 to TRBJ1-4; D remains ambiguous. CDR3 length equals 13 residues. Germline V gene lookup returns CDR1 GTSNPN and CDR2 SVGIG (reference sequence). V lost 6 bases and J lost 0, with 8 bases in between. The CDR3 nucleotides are TGTGCCTGTACCATATCAACTAATGAAAAACTGTTTTTT. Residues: CACTISTNEKLFF.

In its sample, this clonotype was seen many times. The CDR3 nucleotides are TGTGCCAGCAGCCCCCAGGGGCCGAACACTGAAGCTTTCTTT. Translated, it gives CASSPQGPNTEAFF. This chain uses TRBV5-4 with TRBJ1-1, with TRBD1 as a possible D gene (6 bases). Germline V gene data show CDR1 as SGHNT and CDR2 as YYREEE (reference sequence). The germline V and J ends were trimmed by 4 bases and 1 base, with 11 bases remaining between them. This CDR3 region has 14 residues.

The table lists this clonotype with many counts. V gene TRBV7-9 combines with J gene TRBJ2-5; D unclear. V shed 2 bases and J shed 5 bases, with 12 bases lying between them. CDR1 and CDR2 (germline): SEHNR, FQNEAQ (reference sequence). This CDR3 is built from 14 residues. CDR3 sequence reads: CASSLLGVRETQYF. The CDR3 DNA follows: TGTGCCAGCAGCTTACTTGGCGTCCGGGAGACCCAGTACTTC.

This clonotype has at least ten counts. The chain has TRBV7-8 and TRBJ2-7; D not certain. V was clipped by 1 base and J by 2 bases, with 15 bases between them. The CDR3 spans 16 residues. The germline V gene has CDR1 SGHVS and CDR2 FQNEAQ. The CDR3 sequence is CASSLGLSQNPYEQYF. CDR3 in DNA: TGTGCCAGCAGCTTAGGGTTAAGCCAGAACCCCTACGAGCAGTACTTC.

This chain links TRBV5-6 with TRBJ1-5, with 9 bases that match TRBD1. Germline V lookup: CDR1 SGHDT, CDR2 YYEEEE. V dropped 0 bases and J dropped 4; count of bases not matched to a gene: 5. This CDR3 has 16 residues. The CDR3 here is CASSLGDREWNQPQHF. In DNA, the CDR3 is TGTGCCAGCAGCTTGGGGGACAGGGAGTGGAATCAGCCCCAGCATTTT.